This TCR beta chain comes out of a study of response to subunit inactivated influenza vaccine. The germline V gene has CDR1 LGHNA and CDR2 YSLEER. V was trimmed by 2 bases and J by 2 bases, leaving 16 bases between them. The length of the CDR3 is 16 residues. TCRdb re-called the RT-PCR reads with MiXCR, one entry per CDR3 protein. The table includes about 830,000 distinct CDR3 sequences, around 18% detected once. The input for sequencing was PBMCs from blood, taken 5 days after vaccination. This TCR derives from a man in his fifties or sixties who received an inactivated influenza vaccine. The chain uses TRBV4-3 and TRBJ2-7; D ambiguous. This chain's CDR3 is CASSQQWGISTYEQYF. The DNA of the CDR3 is TGCGCCAGCAGCCAACAATGGGGAATTTCGACCTACGAGCAGTACTTC.